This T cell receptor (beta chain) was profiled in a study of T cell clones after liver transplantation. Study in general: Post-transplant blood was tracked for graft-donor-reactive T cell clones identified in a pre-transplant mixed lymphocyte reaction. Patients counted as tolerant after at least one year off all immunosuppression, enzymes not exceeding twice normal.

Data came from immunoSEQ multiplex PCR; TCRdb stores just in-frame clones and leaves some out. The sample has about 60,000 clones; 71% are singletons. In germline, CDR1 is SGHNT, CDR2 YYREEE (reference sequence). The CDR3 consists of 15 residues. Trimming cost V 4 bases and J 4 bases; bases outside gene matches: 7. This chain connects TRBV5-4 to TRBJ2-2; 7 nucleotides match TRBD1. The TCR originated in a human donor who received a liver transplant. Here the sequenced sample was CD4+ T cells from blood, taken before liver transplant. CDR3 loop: CASSASQGSTGELFF. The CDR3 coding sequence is TGTGCCAGCAGCGCGTCACAGGGGAGCACCGGGGAGCTGTTTTTT. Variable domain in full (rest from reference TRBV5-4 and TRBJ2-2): ETGVTQSPTHLIKTRGQQVTLRCSSQSGHNTVSWYQQALGQGPQFIFQYYREEENGRGNFPPRFSGLQFPNYSSELNVNALELDDSALYLCASSASQGSTGELFFGEGSRLTVL.